The 7 T cell receptor beta chains given below trace back to one sample, sequenced in a study of breast tumors, draining lymph nodes, adjacent tissues. TCRdb recomputed calls from the multiplex PCR reads with MiXCR, one row per CDR3 protein. This sample yields some 15,000 distinct CDR3 sequences, of which about 70% are seen a single time; about 45% belongs to the top ten. Material: tumor-adjacent breast tissue. All receptors derive from a female donor with breast cancer. Some clones in this sample may be carry-over from other donors' samples.

This clonotype was counted between two and nine times. This chain connects TRBV29-1 to TRBJ2-1; 8 bases agree with TRBD2. Germline assignment: CDR1 SQVTM and CDR2 ANQGSEA. J was trimmed by 5 bases and V by 5 bases; bases with no gene match: 8. This CDR3 has 14 amino acids. In DNA, the CDR3 is TGCAGCGTTAGTGGCGGGAGGACCGACAATGAGCAGTTCTTC. Amino acids: CSVSGGRTDNEQFF.

J is TRBJ1-6 and V is TRBV6-6; D is possibly TRBD1 (5 bases). Trimming shortened V by 3 bases and J by 8 bases, and 11 bases separated the two germline ends. The germline CDR1 and CDR2 sequences are MNHNY and SVGAGI (reference sequence). The length of the CDR3 is 14 residues. The DNA for the CDR3 is TGTGCCAGCAGTTATCGCAGGGTCTATTCACCCCTCCACTTT. It yields the protein CASSYRRVYSPLHF.

The chain recombines TRBV25-1 with TRBJ2-7; TRBD2 agrees at 13 bases. The CDR3 is 18 residues long. The ends lost 8 bases at V and 1 base at J; junction bases unmatched: 14. Germline V gene data show CDR1 as MGHDK and CDR2 as SYGVNS. CDR3 residues: CASRDRGLAGPLSYEQYF. The CDR3 DNA sequence: TGTGCCAGCCGCGACAGGGGACTAGCGGGACCCCTTTCCTACGAGCAGTACTTC.

This chain joins TRBV11-3 and TRBJ2-1; 8 bases align to TRBD2. Per germline, CDR1 SGHNT and CDR2 YENEEA. The CDR3 spans 16 residues. J was trimmed by 1 base and V by 5 bases; bases with no gene match: 7. As DNA, the CDR3 is TGTGCCAGCAGCCCCAGAGCGGGAGCATCCTACAATGAGCAGTTCTTC. Translated, it gives CASSPRAGASYNEQFF.

The rearrangement links TRBV20-1 to TRBJ2-3; 8 bases are a match to TRBD2. Germline CDR1 and CDR2: DFQATT and SNEGSKA (reference sequence). CDR3 length: 17 residues. V was clipped by 5 bases and J by 6 bases; unmatched bases: 19. In DNA, the CDR3 is TGCAGTGCTCCACCCAAATCGAGCGGGGGCCTGCCGGATACGCAGTATTTT. This translates into CSAPPKSSGGLPDTQYF.

This clonotype has ten or more counts. This sequence joins TRBV15 and TRBJ2-4, with a weak D call TRBD1 (5 bases). CDR1 is LNHNV, CDR2 YYDKDF, per germline (reference sequence). The V end lost 3 bases, the J end lost 7 bases, and 19 bases lay between the germline ends. This CDR3 comprises 16 residues. The CDR3 DNA reads as TGTGCCACCAGCAGTGACAGAGCCACTACGGCCAACATTCAGTACTTC. Its translation is CATSSDRATTANIQYF.

This clonotype was observed a single time. The chain couples TRBV20-1 to TRBJ2-3; TRBD2 agrees at 14 bases. This CDR3 is built from 16 residues. Germline V lookup: CDR1 DFQATT, CDR2 SNEGSKA (reference sequence). V lost 3 bases, J lost 5 bases, and 7 bases stayed unmatched. Written as DNA, the CDR3 is TGCAGTGCTAGGGGCCGGACTAGCGGGAGGATAGATACGCAGTATTTT. This translates into CSARGRTSGRIDTQYF.